In this sample, the clone carrying this T cell receptor (beta chain) turned up a few times. The data derive from a study of T-cell memory formation after mild COVID-19. TCRdb itself ran the 5' RACE reads through MiXCR, one entry per CDR3 protein. The data show roughly 250,000 distinct CDR3 sequences, around 15% seen once. Germline CDR1 and CDR2: KGHDR and SFDVKD. The CDR3 consists of 15 residues. Trimming left V 3 bases short and J 6 bases short, with 16 bases between. This receptor was identified in a man between 18 and 29 years old who had mild COVID-19 (a few samples of this study predate the infection). Cell type and time point are not known. This chain links TRBV24-1 with TRBJ1-1; no clear D gene. Sequences were obtained from PBMCs or a T cell subset sorted from them (not recorded which). The CDR3 nucleotides are TGTGCCACCAGTGATCCCTCCGCGGAGGGCGCTGAAGCTTTCTTT. Amino acids: CATSDPSAEGAEAFF.